Presented here are 25 T cell receptor beta chains from one specimen sequenced in a study of T cell responses to AZD1222 COVID-19 vaccine. Method: immunoSEQ multiplex PCR; TCRdb's copy keeps in-frame clones and lacks some. In the table there are roughly 77,000 clones, 88% of which are singletons. Here the sequenced sample was peripheral blood, taken on day 0 of MenACWY control vaccination. These receptors came from an adult in good health.

This chain links TRBV27 with TRBJ1-1; the match to TRBD1 covers 8 bases. Germline CDR1 is MNHEY and CDR2 is SMNVEV (reference sequence). CDR3 length: 16 residues. V was pared by 8 bases and J by 1 base, with 12 bases of the junction left unmatched. CDR3 loop: CASQRGTGLRNTEAFF. The CDR3 region has the DNA TGTGCCAGCCAAAGGGGGACAGGCCTTCGGAACACTGAAGCTTTCTTT.

This sequence joins TRBV6-2 or TRBV6-3 and TRBJ2-7, with D unclear. The CDR3 runs 14 residues. V was cut by 2 bases and J by 2 bases, with 10 bases left in between. The germline V gene has CDR1 MNHEY and CDR2 SVGEGT. DNA of the CDR3: TGTGCCAGCAGTTACGGGGTCGGACCCTACGAGCAGTACTTC. This gives the protein CASSYGVGPYEQYF.

The chain links TRBV19 to TRBJ2-1; the D gene is possibly TRBD1 (6 bases). V lost 6 bases and J lost 10, with 19 bases in between. The CDR3 is made up of 14 amino acids. CDR1 LNHDA and CDR2 SQIVND come from the germline V gene (reference sequence). Here the CDR3 DNA reads TGTGCCAGTAGCCCACGCGACAGGACGAGAGAGCAGTTCTTC. Residues: CASSPRDRTREQFF. Full variable domain (outside the CDR3, taken from reference TRBV19 and TRBJ2-1): DGGITQSPKYLFRKEGQNVTLSCEQNLNHDAMYWYRQDPGQGLRLIYYSQIVNDFQKGDIAEGYSVSREKKESFPLTVTSAQKNPTAFYLCASSPRDRTREQFFGPGTRLTVL.

The V gene is TRBV2, the J gene TRBJ2-5; D might be TRBD1 (6 bases). The length of the CDR3 is 14 residues. Trimming pared 6 bases from V and 5 bases from J, leaving 16 bases between. Germline lookup yields CDR1 SNHLY and CDR2 FYNNEI. CDR3 sequence (DNA): TGTGCCAGCAGGACCCGACAGGCCGAGGAGACCCAGTACTTC. Protein: CASRTRQAEETQYF. Full variable domain (remainder filled in from reference TRBV2 and TRBJ2-5): EPEVTQTPSHQVTQMGQEVILRCVPISNHLYFYWYRQILGQKVEFLVSFYNNEISEKSEIFDDQFSVERPDGSNFTLKIRSTKLEDSAMYFCASRTRQAEETQYFGPGTRLLVL.

This clone has a single count. Relative to the germline gene, one junction end is altered; a read error may explain this. The rearrangement links TRBV14 to TRBJ1-2; TRBD1 matches 12 bases. This CDR3 is built from 15 residues. Per the germline V gene, CDR1 is SGHDN and CDR2 is FVKESK. The CDR3 here is CASSQDLPGTGGQFF. In nucleotides, the CDR3 is TGTGCCAGCAGCCAAGATCTCCCCGGGACAGGGGGCCAATTCTTC.

This chain links TRBV6-6 with TRBJ2-7, with 10 positions matching TRBD1. Germline lookup yields CDR1 MNHNY and CDR2 SVGAGI (reference sequence). After removal of 5 bases from V and 6 bases from J, the junction contained 13 bases not matched to a gene. There are 16 residues in the CDR3. The CDR3 nucleotides read TGTGCCAGCAGTCGACAGGGACAGGGGAATCCTGCCGAGCAGTACTTC. Translating it yields CASSRQGQGNPAEQYF.

The chain couples TRBV28 to TRBJ1-6; D call uncertain. CDR1 MDHEN and CDR2 SYDVKM come from the germline V gene. V was clipped by 0 bases and J by 2 bases, with 17 bases between them. The CDR3 contains 19 residues. The CDR3, as DNA: TGTGCCAGCAGTTTATGGACCGGGAGTAGCAGGCCCTATAATTCACCCCTCCACTTT. Residues: CASSLWTGSSRPYNSPLHF.

V usage is TRBV19 and J usage is TRBJ1-1; no reliable D call. Looked up from germline, CDR1 is LNHDA and CDR2 is SQIVND (reference sequence). The CDR3 consists of 15 residues. V was cut by 1 base and J by 1 base, with 10 bases left in between. CDR3 amino acids: CASSIGGWGNTEAFF. The CDR3 nucleotides are TGTGCCAGTAGTATAGGAGGTTGGGGGAACACTGAAGCTTTCTTT.

Turning to this clone: At the DNA level, this CDR3 is encoded by other sequences in the same sample as well. The genes are TRBV15 and TRBJ2-7; D not certain. The CDR3 sequence is 15 residues long. Trimming removed 0 bases at V and 3 bases at J, with 12 bases between. Germline V gene sequence: CDR1 LNHNV, CDR2 YYDKDF (reference sequence). The CDR3 region is CATSRDLAGSYEQYF. In nucleotides, the CDR3 is TGTGCCACCAGCAGAGATTTGGCAGGCAGCTACGAGCAGTACTTC.

The J gene is TRBJ2-7, the V gene TRBV27, with D perhaps given as TRBD1 or TRBD2 (5 bases each). The CDR3 runs 13 residues. The ends were cut back, 5 bases at V and 0 bases at J, with 8 bases in the middle. Germline V gene data show CDR1 as MNHEY and CDR2 as SMNVEV (reference sequence). The CDR3 DNA reads as TGTGCCAGCAGTGGGGGAAGCTCCTACGAGCAGTACTTC. Its translation is CASSGGSSYEQYF.

The V gene is TRBV18, the J gene TRBJ1-1; D remains unclear. Trimming left V 2 bases short and J 4 bases short, with 2 bases between. The CDR3 sequence is 11 residues long. The germline V gene has CDR1 KGHSH and CDR2 LQKENI. The CDR3 region is CASSPVTEAFF. The CDR3 DNA reads as TGTGCCAGCTCACCAGTCACTGAAGCTTTCTTT.

The chain joins TRBV6-1 to TRBJ2-1; 10 bases align to TRBD1. Germline CDR1 reads MNHNS; CDR2 reads SASEGT. Unmatched junction bases numbered 11, after V lost 4 bases and J lost 8 bases. The length of the CDR3 is 16 residues. The CDR3 DNA reads as TGTGCCAGCAGTGCCATTCCGGGACAGGGGAGAGATGAGCAGTTCTTC. This translates into CASSAIPGQGRDEQFF.

The CDR3 is CASSKPGNLGNEQFF. CDR3 nucleotides: TGTGCCAGCTCAAAGCCAGGAAATTTAGGGAATGAGCAGTTCTTC. This chain joins TRBV18 and TRBJ2-1; D is unresolved. V lost 5 bases and J 7 bases, leaving 18 bases between the germline ends. In germline, CDR1 is KGHSH, CDR2 LQKENI. CDR3 length equals 15 residues.

The genes are TRBV7-9 and TRBJ1-2, with 8 bases matching TRBD1. V was pared by 2 bases and J by 3 bases, with 5 bases of the junction left unmatched. In germline, CDR1 is SEHNR, CDR2 FQNEAQ (reference sequence). The CDR3 has 15 amino acids. The CDR3 region has the DNA TGTGCCAGCAGCTTATCAGGGGGCGCCTACTATGGCTACACCTTC. This translates into CASSLSGGAYYGYTF.

This chain joins TRBV19 and TRBJ1-5; no firm D call. The CDR3 loop spans 13 amino acids. Deletions cut 6 bases from V and 6 bases from J, with 12 bases between. From germline, CDR1 is LNHDA and CDR2 SQIVND (reference sequence). CDR3 in amino acids: CASSSPPGQPQHF. CDR3 bases: TGTGCCAGTAGCTCCCCCCCGGGTCAGCCCCAGCATTTT.

The rearrangement joins TRBV27 to TRBJ2-7; maybe TRBD2 (5 bases). CDR1 and CDR2 (germline): MNHEY, SMNVEV (reference sequence). The CDR3 loop spans 14 amino acids. The germline V and J ends were trimmed by 4 bases and 5 bases, with 15 bases remaining between them. As DNA, the CDR3 is TGTGCCAGCAGTTCCCCGTCGAGGCGGGACGAGCAGTACTTC. Amino acids: CASSSPSRRDEQYF.

With respect to this clone: This CDR3 is also generated by other DNA sequences in the sample. The chain's CDR3 is CASSYLGTEAFF. The CDR3, as DNA: TGTGCCAGCAGTTACTTAGGGACCGAAGCTTTCTTT. The rearrangement links TRBV6-2 or TRBV6-3 to TRBJ1-1; D is possibly TRBD1 (5 bases). V was cut by 1 base and J by 8 bases, with 8 bases left in between. Germline CDR1 and CDR2: MNHEY and SVGEGT. The CDR3 contains 12 residues.

The chain carries TRBV6-5 and TRBJ1-2; no clear D. Trimming took 5 bases from V and 6 from J, leaving 10 bases between them. CDR1 MNHEY and CDR2 SVGAGI come from the germline V gene. The CDR3 loop spans 12 amino acids. This CDR3 reads CASSPGEHGYTF. CDR3 DNA sequence: TGTGCCAGCAGTCCTGGAGAACATGGCTACACCTTC.

This clone came up once. The rearrangement joins TRBV30 to TRBJ2-1; the D call may be TRBD1 or TRBD2 (5 bases each). V dropped 1 base and J dropped 3 bases, with 13 bases sitting between them. The CDR3 runs to 15 residues. Germline CDR1 GTSNPN, CDR2 SVGIG (reference sequence). This chain's CDR3 is CAWSDGASFYNEQFF. DNA for the CDR3: TGTGCCTGGAGTGACGGGGCTAGCTTCTACAATGAGCAGTTCTTC.

V usage is TRBV5-8 and J usage is TRBJ1-5; TRBD1 matches 8 bases. V lost 0 bases and J lost 6; bases outside the gene matches: 8. CDR1 is SGHTS, CDR2 YDEGEE, per germline. The CDR3 is 16 amino acids. The CDR3 region has the DNA TGTGCCAGCAGCTTGGTTCTCGGGACAGGTCGTCAGCCCCAGCATTTT. The encoded protein is CASSLVLGTGRQPQHF.

The chain joins TRBV12-3 or TRBV12-4 to TRBJ1-2; possible D gene TRBD1, 5 bases. This CDR3 comprises 13 residues. Between the trimmed V and J ends, which lost 6 bases and 4 bases, there was a span of 12 bases. CDR3 nucleotides: TGTGCCAGCAGCTCGGACACTGTCTATGGCTACACCTTC. This codes for CASSSDTVYGYTF.

This clone has only one observation. V gene TRBV6-6 combines with J gene TRBJ1-5; tentatively, D is TRBD1 (5 bases). This CDR3 is built from 17 residues. The germline V gene encodes CDR1 MNHNY and CDR2 SVGAGI (reference sequence). Trimming cost V 5 bases and J 6 bases, with 23 bases left between them. CDR3 region: CASSLTGVLSGGQPQHF. The CDR3 DNA is TGTGCCAGCAGTCTGACGGGGGTTTTAAGTGGAGGTCAGCCCCAGCATTTT.

J is TRBJ1-5 and V is TRBV10-3; no clear D. Germline-derived CDR1 and CDR2 are ENHRY and SYGVKD. Trimming removed 8 bases from V and 2 bases from J, with 13 bases in between. The CDR3 length is 14 residues. The CDR3 sequence: CAIAGGGRNQPQHF. The CDR3 DNA is TGTGCCATCGCCGGAGGAGGGCGCAATCAGCCCCAGCATTTT.

In regard to this clone: The same CDR3 can be traced to other DNA sequences in this sample. The V gene is TRBV9, the J gene TRBJ1-3; D is undetermined. V gave up 0 bases and J gave up 0 bases, with 7 bases separating them. From germline, CDR1 is SGDLS and CDR2 YYNGEE. The CDR3 totals 15 residues. CDR3 amino acids: CASSVDPASGNTIYF. Written as DNA, the CDR3 is TGTGCCAGCAGCGTAGATCCGGCCTCTGGAAACACCATATATTTT.

This clone was observed once. The chain couples TRBV28 to TRBJ1-2; D is possibly TRBD1 (5 bases). Trimming stripped 4 bases from V and 3 bases from J, with 15 bases between. The CDR3 has 15 amino acids. CDR1 MDHEN and CDR2 SYDVKM come from the germline V gene. The CDR3 DNA follows: TGTGCCAGCAGTTCGGAATCCGGGACCCACTATGGCTACACCTTC. It specifies CASSSESGTHYGYTF.